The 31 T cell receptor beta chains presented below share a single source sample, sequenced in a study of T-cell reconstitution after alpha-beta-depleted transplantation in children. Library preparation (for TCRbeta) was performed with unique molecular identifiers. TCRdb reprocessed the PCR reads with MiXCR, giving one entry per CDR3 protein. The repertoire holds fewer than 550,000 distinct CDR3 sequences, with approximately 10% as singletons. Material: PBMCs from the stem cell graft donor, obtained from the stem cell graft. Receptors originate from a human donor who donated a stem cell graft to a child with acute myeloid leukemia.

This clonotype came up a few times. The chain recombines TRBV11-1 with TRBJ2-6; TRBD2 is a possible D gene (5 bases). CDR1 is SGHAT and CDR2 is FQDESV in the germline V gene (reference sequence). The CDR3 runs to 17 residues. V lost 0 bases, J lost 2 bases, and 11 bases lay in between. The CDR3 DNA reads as TGTGCCAGCAGCTTAGCGCCGGGAAAGACTGGGGCCAACGTCCTGACTTTC. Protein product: CASSLAPGKTGANVLTF.

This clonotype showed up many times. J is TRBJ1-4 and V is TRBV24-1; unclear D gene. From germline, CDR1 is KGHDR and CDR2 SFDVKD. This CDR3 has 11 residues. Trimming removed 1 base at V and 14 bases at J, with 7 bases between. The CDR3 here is CATSDLKRLFF. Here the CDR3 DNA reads TGTGCCACCAGTGATTTAAAAAGGCTGTTTTTT.

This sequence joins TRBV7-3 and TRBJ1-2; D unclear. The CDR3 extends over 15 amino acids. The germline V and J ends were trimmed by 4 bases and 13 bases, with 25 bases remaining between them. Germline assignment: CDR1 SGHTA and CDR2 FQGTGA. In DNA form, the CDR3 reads TGTGCCAGCAGCTCAGGAGTCGGTGTTCAAATGCCGTTCACCTTC. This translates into CASSSGVGVQMPFTF.

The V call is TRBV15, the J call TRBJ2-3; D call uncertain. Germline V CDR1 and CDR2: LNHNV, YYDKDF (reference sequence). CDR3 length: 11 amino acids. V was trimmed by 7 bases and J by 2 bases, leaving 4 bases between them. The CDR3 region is CATTDTDTQYF. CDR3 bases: TGTGCCACCACAGACACAGATACGCAGTATTTT.

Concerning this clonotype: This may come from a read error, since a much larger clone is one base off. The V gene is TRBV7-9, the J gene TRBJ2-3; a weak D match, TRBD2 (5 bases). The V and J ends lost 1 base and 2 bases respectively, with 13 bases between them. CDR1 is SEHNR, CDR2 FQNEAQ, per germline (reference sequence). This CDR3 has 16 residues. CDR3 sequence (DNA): TGTGCCAGCAGCTTAGGGTTAGCGAGGGTCACAGATACGCAGTATTTT. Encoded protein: CASSLGLARVTDTQYF.

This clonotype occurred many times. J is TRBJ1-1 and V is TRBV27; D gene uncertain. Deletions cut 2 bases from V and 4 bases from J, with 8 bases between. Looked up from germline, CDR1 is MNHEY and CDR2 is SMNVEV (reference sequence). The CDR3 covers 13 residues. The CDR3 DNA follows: TGTGCCAGCAGTTTAACGGGGATCACTGAAGCTTTCTTT. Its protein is CASSLTGITEAFF.

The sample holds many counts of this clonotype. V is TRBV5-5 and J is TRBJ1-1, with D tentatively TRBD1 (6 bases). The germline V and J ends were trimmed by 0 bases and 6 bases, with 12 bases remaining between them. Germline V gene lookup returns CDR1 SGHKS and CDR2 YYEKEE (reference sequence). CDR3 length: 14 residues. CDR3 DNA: TGTGCCAGCAGCTTGGGACAGGCCGGTCCTGAAGCTTTCTTT. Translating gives CASSLGQAGPEAFF.

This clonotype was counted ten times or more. In nucleotides, the CDR3 is TGCAGCACCGCCGGGGGTCAGGACACTGAAGCTTTCTTT. Translated: CSTAGGQDTEAFF. The V call is TRBV29-1, the J call TRBJ1-1; possibly TRBD1 for D (5 bases). The ends were cut back, 8 bases at V and 3 bases at J, with 16 bases in the middle. CDR3 length equals 13 residues. Per the germline V gene, CDR1 is SQVTM and CDR2 is ANQGSEA.

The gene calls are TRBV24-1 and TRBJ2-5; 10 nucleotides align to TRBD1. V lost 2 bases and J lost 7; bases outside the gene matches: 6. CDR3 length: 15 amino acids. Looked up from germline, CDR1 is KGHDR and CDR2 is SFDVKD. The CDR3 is CATSDSGQGDGTQYF. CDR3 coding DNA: TGTGCCACCAGTGATTCAGGACAGGGGGATGGGACCCAGTACTTC.

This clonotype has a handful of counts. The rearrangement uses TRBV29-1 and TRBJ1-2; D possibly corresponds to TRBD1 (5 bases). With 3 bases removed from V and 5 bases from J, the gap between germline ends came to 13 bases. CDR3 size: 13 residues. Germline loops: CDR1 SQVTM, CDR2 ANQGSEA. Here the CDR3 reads CSVETAVAYGYTF. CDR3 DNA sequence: TGCAGCGTTGAGACAGCGGTTGCATATGGCTACACCTTC.

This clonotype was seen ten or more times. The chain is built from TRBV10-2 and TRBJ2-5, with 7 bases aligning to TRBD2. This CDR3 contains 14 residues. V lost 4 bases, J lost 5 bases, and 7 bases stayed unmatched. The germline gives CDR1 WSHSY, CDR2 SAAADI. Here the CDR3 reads CASSGSGVGETQYF. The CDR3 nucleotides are TGCGCCAGCAGTGGCAGCGGGGTAGGGGAGACCCAGTACTTC.

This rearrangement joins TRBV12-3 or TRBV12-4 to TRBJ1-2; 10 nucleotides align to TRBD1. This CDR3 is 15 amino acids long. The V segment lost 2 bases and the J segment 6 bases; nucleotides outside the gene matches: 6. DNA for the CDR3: TGTGCCAGCAGTTTACCCCCGGGACAGGGGCATGGCTACACCTTC. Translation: CASSLPPGQGHGYTF.

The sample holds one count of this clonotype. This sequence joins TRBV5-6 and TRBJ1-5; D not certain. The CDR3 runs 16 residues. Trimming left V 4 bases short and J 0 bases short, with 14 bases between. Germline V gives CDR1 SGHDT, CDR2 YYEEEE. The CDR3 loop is CASSLGRISSNQPQHF. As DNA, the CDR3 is TGTGCCAGCAGCCTCGGACGGATTTCTAGCAATCAGCCCCAGCATTTT. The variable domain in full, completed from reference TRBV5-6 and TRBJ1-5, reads DAGVTQSPTHLIKTRGQQVTLRCSPKSGHDTVSWYQQALGQGPQFIFQYYEEEERQRGNFPDRFSGHQFPNYSSELNVNALLLGDSALYLCASSLGRISSNQPQHFGDGTRLSIL.

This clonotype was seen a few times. CDR3 protein: CASTGGASDTQYF. The CDR3, as DNA: TGTGCCAGTACCGGGGGGGCTTCAGATACGCAGTATTTT. The rearrangement joins TRBV9 to TRBJ2-3; 8 bases are shared with TRBD2. Trimming removed 8 bases from V and 4 bases from J; junction bases left unmatched: 6. The CDR3 contains 13 residues. CDR1 is SGDLS, CDR2 YYNGEE, per germline.

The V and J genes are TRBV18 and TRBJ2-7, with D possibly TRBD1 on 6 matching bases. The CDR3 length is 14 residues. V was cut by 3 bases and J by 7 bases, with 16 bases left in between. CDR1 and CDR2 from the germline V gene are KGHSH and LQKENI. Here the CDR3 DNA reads TGTGCCAGCTCACCCCAAAACAGGGTACGAGAGCAGTACTTC. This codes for CASSPQNRVREQYF.

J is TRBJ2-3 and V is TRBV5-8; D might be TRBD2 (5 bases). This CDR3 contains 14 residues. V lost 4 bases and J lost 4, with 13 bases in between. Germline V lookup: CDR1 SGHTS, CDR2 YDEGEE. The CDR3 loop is CASSGRTGSDTQYF. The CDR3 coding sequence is TGTGCCAGCAGCGGTCGGACGGGATCAGATACGCAGTATTTT.

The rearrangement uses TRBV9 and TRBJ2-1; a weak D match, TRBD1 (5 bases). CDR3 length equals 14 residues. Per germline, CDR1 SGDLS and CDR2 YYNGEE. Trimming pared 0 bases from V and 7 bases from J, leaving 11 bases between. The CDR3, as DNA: TGTGCCAGCAGCGTAGGGGCCCAGGGAAATGAGCAGTTCTTC. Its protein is CASSVGAQGNEQFF.

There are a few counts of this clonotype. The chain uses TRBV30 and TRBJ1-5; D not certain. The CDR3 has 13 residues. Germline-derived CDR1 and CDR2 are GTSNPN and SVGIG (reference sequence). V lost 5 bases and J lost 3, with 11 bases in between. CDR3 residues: CAWCPGFNQPQHF. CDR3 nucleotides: TGTGCCTGGTGTCCGGGGTTCAATCAGCCCCAGCATTTT. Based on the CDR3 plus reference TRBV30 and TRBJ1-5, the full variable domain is SQTIHQWPATLVQPVGSPLSLECTVEGTSNPNLYWYRQAAGRGLQLLFYSVGIGQISSEVPQNLSASRPQDRQFILSSKKLLLSDSGFYLCAWCPGFNQPQHFGDGTRLSIL.

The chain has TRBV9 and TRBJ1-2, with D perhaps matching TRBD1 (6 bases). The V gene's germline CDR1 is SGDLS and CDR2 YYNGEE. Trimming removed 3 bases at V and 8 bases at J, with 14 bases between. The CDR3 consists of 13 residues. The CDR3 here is CASSAQQGDGYTF. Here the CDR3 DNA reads TGTGCCAGCAGCGCCCAACAGGGAGACGGCTACACCTTC.

DNA of the CDR3: TGCAGCGTAACACTGACTAGCCGGGGCACCGGGGAGCTGTTTTTT. Its protein is CSVTLTSRGTGELFF. The rearrangement uses TRBV29-1 and TRBJ2-2; TRBD2 aligns across 7 bases. Germline V gives CDR1 SQVTM, CDR2 ANQGSEA. The CDR3 spans 15 residues. V lost 6 bases to trimming and J lost 4 bases; unmatched junction nucleotides: 11.

The CDR3 region is CASSHQGDTDTQYF. In nucleotides, the CDR3 is TGCGCCAGCAGTCATCAGGGGGATACAGATACGCAGTATTTT. This sequence joins TRBV23-1 and TRBJ2-3, with 7 bases lining up with TRBD1. TRBV23-1 is flagged as an ORF with uncertain function. This CDR3 is built from 14 residues. V was clipped by 3 bases and J by 3 bases; unmatched bases: 3.

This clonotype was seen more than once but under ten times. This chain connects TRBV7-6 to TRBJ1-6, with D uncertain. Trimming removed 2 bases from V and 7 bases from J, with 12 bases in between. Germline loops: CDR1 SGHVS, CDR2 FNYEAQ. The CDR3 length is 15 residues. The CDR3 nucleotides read TGTGCCAGCAGCTTATCAGCCGGGGAGAATTCACCCCTCCACTTT. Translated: CASSLSAGENSPLHF.

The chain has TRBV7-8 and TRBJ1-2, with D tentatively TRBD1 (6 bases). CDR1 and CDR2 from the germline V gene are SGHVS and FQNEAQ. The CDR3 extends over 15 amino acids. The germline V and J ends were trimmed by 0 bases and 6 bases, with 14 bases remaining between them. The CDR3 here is CASSLALRDNHGYTF. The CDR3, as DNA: TGTGCCAGCAGCTTAGCGCTGCGGGACAATCATGGCTACACCTTC.

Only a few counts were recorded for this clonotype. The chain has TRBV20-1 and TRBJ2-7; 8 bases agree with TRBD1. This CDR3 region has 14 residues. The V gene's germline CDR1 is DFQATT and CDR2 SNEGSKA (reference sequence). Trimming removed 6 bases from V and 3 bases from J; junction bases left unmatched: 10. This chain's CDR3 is CSAEPGQARYEQYF. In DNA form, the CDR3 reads TGCAGTGCCGAGCCGGGACAGGCACGCTACGAGCAGTACTTC.

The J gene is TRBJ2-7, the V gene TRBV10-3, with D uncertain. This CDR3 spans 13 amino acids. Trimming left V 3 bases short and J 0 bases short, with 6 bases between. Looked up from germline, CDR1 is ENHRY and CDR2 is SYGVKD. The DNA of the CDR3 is TGTGCCATCAGTGACGATATCTCCTACGAGCAGTACGTC. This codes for CAISDDISYEQYV.

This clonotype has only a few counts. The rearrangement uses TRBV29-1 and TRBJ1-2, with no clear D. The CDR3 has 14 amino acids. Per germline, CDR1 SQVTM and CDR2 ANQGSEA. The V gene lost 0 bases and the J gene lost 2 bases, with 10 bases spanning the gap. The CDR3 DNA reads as TGCAGCGTTGAAGATCGATCCGGGAACTATGGCTACACCTTC. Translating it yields CSVEDRSGNYGYTF.

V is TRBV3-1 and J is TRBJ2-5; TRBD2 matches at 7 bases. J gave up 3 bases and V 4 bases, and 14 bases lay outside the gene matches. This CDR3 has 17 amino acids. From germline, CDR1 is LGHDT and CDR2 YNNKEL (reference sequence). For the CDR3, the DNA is TGTGCCAGCAGCCCGTCCTCACACGGGCTAGCGGAAGAGACCCAGTACTTC. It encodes CASSPSSHGLAEETQYF.

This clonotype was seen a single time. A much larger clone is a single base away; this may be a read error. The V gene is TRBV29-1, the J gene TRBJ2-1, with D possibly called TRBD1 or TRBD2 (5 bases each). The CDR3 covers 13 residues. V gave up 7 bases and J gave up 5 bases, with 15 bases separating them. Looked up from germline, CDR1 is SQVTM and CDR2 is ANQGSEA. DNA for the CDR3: TGCAGCGCCCCTCAGAGGGGAGACAATGAGCAGTTCTTC. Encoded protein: CSAPQRGDNEQFF.

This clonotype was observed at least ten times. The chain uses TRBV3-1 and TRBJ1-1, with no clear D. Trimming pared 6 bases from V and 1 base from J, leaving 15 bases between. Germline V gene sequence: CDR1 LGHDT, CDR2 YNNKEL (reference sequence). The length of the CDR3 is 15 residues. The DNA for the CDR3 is TGTGCCAGCAGTCTGCCCAGGAACTCGAACACTGAAGCTTTCTTT. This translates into CASSLPRNSNTEAFF. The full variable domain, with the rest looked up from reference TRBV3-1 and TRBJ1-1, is DTAVSQTPKYLVTQMGNDKSIKCEQNLGHDTMYWYKQDSKKFLKIMFSYNNKELIINETVPNRFSPKSPDKAHLNLHINSLELGDSAVYFCASSLPRNSNTEAFFGQGTRLTVV.

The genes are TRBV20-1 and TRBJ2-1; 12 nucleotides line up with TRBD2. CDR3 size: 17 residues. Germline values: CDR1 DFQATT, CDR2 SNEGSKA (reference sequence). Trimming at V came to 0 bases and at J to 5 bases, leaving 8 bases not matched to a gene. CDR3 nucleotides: TGCAGTGCTAGAGATATGGTGACTAGCGGGGGAAACAATGAGCAGTTCTTC. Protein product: CSARDMVTSGGNNEQFF.

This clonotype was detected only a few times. The CDR3 region has the DNA TGCAGTGCTAGAGATGGGACTAGCGGGGAACGGCAGTATTTT. Translated: CSARDGTSGERQYF. The chain links TRBV20-1 to TRBJ2-3; 13 nucleotides line up with TRBD2. The V gene's germline CDR1 is DFQATT and CDR2 SNEGSKA (reference sequence). V lost 0 bases and J lost 11; bases outside the gene matches: 5. This CDR3 comprises 14 residues.